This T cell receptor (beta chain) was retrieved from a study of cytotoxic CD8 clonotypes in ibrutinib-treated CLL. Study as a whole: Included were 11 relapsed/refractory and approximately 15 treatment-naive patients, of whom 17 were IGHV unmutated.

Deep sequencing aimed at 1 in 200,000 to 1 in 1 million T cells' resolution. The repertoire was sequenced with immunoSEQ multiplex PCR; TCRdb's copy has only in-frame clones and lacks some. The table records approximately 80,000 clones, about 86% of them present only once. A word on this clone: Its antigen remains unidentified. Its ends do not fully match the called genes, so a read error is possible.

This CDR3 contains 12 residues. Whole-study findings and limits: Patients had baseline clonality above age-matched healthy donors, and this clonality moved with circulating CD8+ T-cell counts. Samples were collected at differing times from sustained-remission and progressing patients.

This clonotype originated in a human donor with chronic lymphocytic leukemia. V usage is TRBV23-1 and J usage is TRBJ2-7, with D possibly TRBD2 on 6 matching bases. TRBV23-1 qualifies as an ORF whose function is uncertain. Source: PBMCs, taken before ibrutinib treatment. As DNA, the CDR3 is TGCGCCAGCAGTCAATATGAGGGGACTCAGGTTTTC. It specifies CASSQYEGTQVF.